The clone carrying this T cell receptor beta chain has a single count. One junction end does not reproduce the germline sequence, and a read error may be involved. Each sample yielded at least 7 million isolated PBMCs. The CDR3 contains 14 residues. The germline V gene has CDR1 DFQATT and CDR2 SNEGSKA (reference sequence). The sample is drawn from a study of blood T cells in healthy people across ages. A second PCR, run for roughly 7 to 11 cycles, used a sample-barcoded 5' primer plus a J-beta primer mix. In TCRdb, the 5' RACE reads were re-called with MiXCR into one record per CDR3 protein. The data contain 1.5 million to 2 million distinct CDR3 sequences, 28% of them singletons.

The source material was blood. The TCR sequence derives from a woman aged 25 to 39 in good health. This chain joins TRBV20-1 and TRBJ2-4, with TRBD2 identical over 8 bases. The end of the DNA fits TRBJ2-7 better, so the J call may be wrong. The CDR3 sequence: CSPRPLAGSYEQYF. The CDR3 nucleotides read TGCAGTCCTAGGCCCCTAGCGGGTTCCTACGAGCAGTACTTC.